This T cell receptor (beta chain) was identified during a study of blood T cell repertoires in COVID-19. On the study more broadly: COVID-19 samples collected from the United States, Italy and Spain covered acute and convalescent phases. PBMCs, B-cell-depleted T cells, or T cells provided the cDNA or gDNA that made up the material.

Seattle patient enrollment occurred during active infection, with longitudinal follow-up thereafter. CDR3 length: 14 amino acids. CDR1 SGHDT and CDR2 YYEEEE come from the germline V gene. V lost 8 bases and J 7 bases, leaving 21 bases between the germline ends. Per the authors' pipeline: Nucleated cell counts were estimated from reference gene primer amplification. Profiled with immunoSEQ multiplex PCR; TCRdb holds only in-frame clones, not every one. V and J calls and clone size come straight from that table; D and trimming were deduced from the DNA. The repertoire holds under 200,000 clones, around nine tenths seen once, with under 3% in the top ten.

The genes are TRBV5-6 and TRBJ1-2, with D perhaps matching TRBD1 (5 bases). This receptor was identified in a woman of 80 years or more with COVID-19, enrolled during active disease. The sample comprised peripheral blood. The CDR3 is CASYDDSGLGGYTF. The DNA for the CDR3 is TGTGCCAGTTACGACGACAGTGGGCTTGGTGGCTACACCTTC.